Listed here are 18 T cell receptor beta chains from one sample, sequenced in a study of shared clonotypes between healthy human individuals. The method was immunoSEQ multiplex PCR; TCRdb's version includes in-frame clones alone and lacks a portion of them. The sample carries around 2,000,000 clones, 90% to 95% recorded once. The sequencing input was naive CD4+ T cells sorted from blood. Subset: CD45RA+ positively selected. The receptor source for this set is a man younger than 30 in good health.

V and J are TRBV18 and TRBJ1-1; D possibly corresponds to TRBD1 (6 bases). Germline loops: CDR1 KGHSH, CDR2 LQKENI. Trimming left V 3 bases short and J 4 bases short, with 12 bases between. The CDR3 is made up of 14 amino acids. The CDR3 DNA reads TGTGCCAGCTCACCCGGGACATCCGGCACTGAAGCTTTCTTT. The encoded protein is CASSPGTSGTEAFF. The variable domain in full, completed from reference TRBV18 and TRBJ1-1, reads NAGVMQNPRHLVRRRGQEARLRCSPMKGHSHVYWYRQLPEEGLKFMVYLQKENIIDESGMPKERFSAEFPKEGPSILRIQQVVRGDSAAYFCASSPGTSGTEAFFGQGTRLTVV.

V and J are TRBV27 and TRBJ2-3, with a possible D match to TRBD2 (6 bases). V dropped 5 bases and J dropped 2 bases, with 14 bases sitting between them. The V gene's germline CDR1 is MNHEY and CDR2 SMNVEV (reference sequence). This CDR3 contains 15 residues. CDR3 protein: CASSAGWTNTDTQYF. In nucleotides, the CDR3 is TGTGCCAGCAGTGCCGGGTGGACTAACACAGATACGCAGTATTTT.

V is TRBV28 and J is TRBJ2-7, with 7 bases aligning to TRBD2. The CDR3 consists of 13 residues. V gave up 5 bases and J gave up 9 bases; unmatched junction bases: 10. Germline assignment: CDR1 MDHEN and CDR2 SYDVKM. The CDR3 region has the DNA TGTGCCAGCAGTACCTCAGGACTAGAGGCGCAGTACTTC. Its protein product is CASSTSGLEAQYF.

This clone was observed a single time. This chain links TRBV6-5 with TRBJ1-2; D is unclear. The CDR3 has 13 amino acids. V was cut by 4 bases and J by 8 bases, with 14 bases left in between. Germline CDR1 and CDR2: MNHEY and SVGAGI. The CDR3 nucleotides read TGTGCCAGCAGTTTGGCGAGGGTTGGGGGCTACACCTTC. Protein product: CASSLARVGGYTF.

CDR3 nucleotides: TGTGCCAGCAGCTTGCACAGGGCCTCTGGAAACACCATATATTTT. This sequence encodes CASSLHRASGNTIYF. V usage is TRBV5-6 and J usage is TRBJ1-3; tentative D call: TRBD1 (6 bases). The ends were cut back, 1 base at V and 0 bases at J, with 8 bases in the middle. This CDR3 has 15 residues. CDR1 and CDR2 from the germline V gene are SGHDT and YYEEEE.

This chain uses TRBV5-1 with TRBJ2-3, with 9 nucleotides matching TRBD2. Germline CDR1 reads SGHRS; CDR2 reads YFSETQ. The CDR3 is made up of 15 amino acids. Trimming took 1 base from V and 4 from J; bases not matched to a gene: 4. In DNA form, the CDR3 reads TGCGCCAGCAGCTTGCCTAGCGGGGCGGCAGATACGCAGTATTTT. It encodes CASSLPSGAADTQYF.

V usage is TRBV7-9 and J usage is TRBJ1-1; D gene uncertain. The CDR3 covers 13 residues. CDR1 is SEHNR and CDR2 is FQNEAQ in the germline V gene (reference sequence). Trimming removed 4 bases from V and 4 bases from J, with 10 bases in between. The CDR3 here is CASSSGGFTEAFF. Written as DNA, the CDR3 is TGTGCCAGCAGCTCGGGCGGTTTCACTGAAGCTTTCTTT.

The chain is built from TRBV27 and TRBJ2-7; TRBD2 matches at 10 bases. The V and J ends lost 6 bases and 4 bases, in that order; junction bases with no gene match: 9. The CDR3 loop spans 15 amino acids. From germline, CDR1 is MNHEY and CDR2 SMNVEV (reference sequence). The chain's CDR3 is CASRRGAGGQYEQYF. For the CDR3, the DNA is TGTGCCAGCAGACGTGGAGCGGGGGGGCAATACGAGCAGTACTTC.

In the case of this clone: Distinct nucleotide sequences in the sample also encode this CDR3. The gene calls are TRBV5-1 and TRBJ2-2; 7 nucleotides line up with TRBD1. With 0 bases clipped from V and 4 bases from J, the junction kept 3 bases outside the gene matches. Germline CDR1 is SGHRS and CDR2 is YFSETQ. The CDR3 runs 15 residues. The CDR3 DNA reads as TGCGCCAGCAGCTTGGCTCAGGGGGTCACCGGGGAGCTGTTTTTT. This codes for CASSLAQGVTGELFF.

This clone was seen a few times. V and J are TRBV27 and TRBJ2-1; no clear D gene. Trimming removed 2 bases from V and 0 bases from J, with 11 bases in between. Per the germline V gene, CDR1 is MNHEY and CDR2 is SMNVEV (reference sequence). The CDR3 contains 16 residues. CDR3 sequence reads: CASSLGGYFSYNEQFF. Here the CDR3 DNA reads TGTGCCAGCAGTTTAGGCGGCTACTTCTCCTACAATGAGCAGTTCTTC.

This chain's CDR3 is CASSLSPAEQEPPNTEAFF. The CDR3 bases are TGTGCCAGCAGCTTGTCCCCAGCTGAACAGGAACCCCCGAACACTGAAGCTTTCTTT. V gene TRBV5-5 combines with J gene TRBJ1-1, with D possibly TRBD1 on 5 matching bases. V lost 1 base to trimming and J lost 1 base, with 23 bases between them. CDR1 SGHKS and CDR2 YYEKEE come from the germline V gene (reference sequence). This CDR3 is built from 19 residues.

This chain connects TRBV28 to TRBJ1-5, with D tentatively TRBD1 (5 bases). The CDR3 loop spans 16 amino acids. CDR1 is MDHEN and CDR2 is SYDVKM in the germline V gene. Deletions cut 2 bases from V and 3 bases from J, with 14 bases between. Written as DNA, the CDR3 is TGTGCCAGCAGTTTAGGAAAAATACAGGTCAATCAGCCCCAGCATTTT. This gives the protein CASSLGKIQVNQPQHF.

This rearrangement joins TRBV5-1 to TRBJ1-2; D is unclear. This CDR3 is built from 12 residues. Germline assignment: CDR1 SGHRS and CDR2 YFSETQ. With 3 bases removed from V and 6 bases from J, the gap between germline ends came to 9 bases. The CDR3 loop is CASSSGWDGYTF. Here the CDR3 DNA reads TGCGCCAGCAGCTCCGGATGGGATGGCTACACCTTC.

On this clone itself: At the DNA level, this CDR3 is encoded by other sequences in the same sample as well. The rearrangement links TRBV9 to TRBJ2-7; weak D call: TRBD2 (5 bases). The CDR3 contains 15 residues. V was trimmed by 0 bases and J by 2 bases, leaving 12 bases between them. The V gene's germline CDR1 is SGDLS and CDR2 YYNGEE. DNA for the CDR3: TGTGCCAGCAGCGTAGACCCTACCGGGACCTACGAGCAGTACTTC. Its protein product is CASSVDPTGTYEQYF. Using reference TRBV9 and TRBJ2-7 for the parts outside the CDR3, the full variable domain is DSGVTQTPKHLITATGQRVTLRCSPRSGDLSVYWYQQSLDQGLQFLIQYYNGEERAKGNILERFSAQQFPDLHSELNLSSLELGDSALYFCASSVDPTGTYEQYFGPGTRLTVT.

The rearrangement uses TRBV6-5 and TRBJ2-1; D is unresolved. V was trimmed by 0 bases and J by 12 bases, leaving 15 bases between them. The CDR3 runs 14 residues. The germline V gene has CDR1 MNHEY and CDR2 SVGAGI. The CDR3 DNA sequence: TGTGCCAGCAGTTACTCAGGGTCCCTCCCAGGGCAGTTCTTC. Translating it yields CASSYSGSLPGQFF.

Only a few counts were recorded for this clone. The CDR3 DNA follows: TGTGCCAGTAGTAAGGTCAATCAGCCCCAGCATTTT. Protein sequence: CASSKVNQPQHF. This chain joins TRBV19 and TRBJ1-5, with D unresolved. The V gene lost 4 bases and the J gene lost 3 bases, with 4 bases spanning the gap. Germline V gene sequence: CDR1 LNHDA, CDR2 SQIVND (reference sequence). There are 12 residues in the CDR3. Together with reference TRBV19 and TRBJ1-5, the CDR3 gives the full variable domain: DGGITQSPKYLFRKEGQNVTLSCEQNLNHDAMYWYRQDPGQGLRLIYYSQIVNDFQKGDIAEGYSVSREKKESFPLTVTSAQKNPTAFYLCASSKVNQPQHFGDGTRLSIL.

This chain links TRBV4-1 with TRBJ1-2; D not certain. The CDR3 contains 12 residues. Trimming removed 2 bases at V and 2 bases at J, with 3 bases between. CDR1 and CDR2 from the germline V gene are MGHRA and YSYEKL. Written as DNA, the CDR3 is TGCGCCAGCAGCCAAAACAACTATGGCTACACCTTC. Amino acids: CASSQNNYGYTF.

The V call is TRBV10-3, the J call TRBJ2-3, with 11 nucleotides matching TRBD2. This CDR3 is 16 amino acids long. Germline V gives CDR1 ENHRY, CDR2 SYGVKD. V gave up 4 bases and J gave up 2 bases; unmatched junction bases: 5. The CDR3: CAISAVAGGHTDTQYF. The DNA for the CDR3 is TGTGCCATCAGTGCAGTAGCGGGAGGGCACACAGATACGCAGTATTTT.